The TCR beta chain under discussion was sequenced for a study of shared clonotypes between healthy human individuals. Overall study context: In total, the donors were a couple of women and a few men aged 18 to 49. Study outcomes and limitations: A handful of donors showed sharing of roughly 5% of naive CD4 clonotypes. Represented genetic and exposure-history diversity was restricted by having few donors.

The junction had 3 bases not matched to a gene; V was cut back by 8 bases and J by 3 bases. Germline V CDR1 and CDR2: SNHLY, FYNNEI. The CDR3 has 13 residues. A remark on this clone: The antigen remains undetermined.

Libraries were prepared by immunoSEQ multiplex PCR; TCRdb keeps only in-frame clonotypes and omits some of them. The data hold roughly 650,000 clones, with 97% observed a single time. Only Caucasian adults living in Nashville, Tennessee made up the donor group. The chain couples TRBV2 to TRBJ2-5, with 10 bases identical to TRBD2. The sequence was collected from a woman in her 30s in good health. Sequencing input: naive CD4+ T cells sorted from blood. The subset is: CD45RA+ positively selected. CDR3 nucleotide sequence: TGTGCCAGCGGGCTAGCGGGAGAAGAGACCCAGTACTTC. It yields the protein CASGLAGEETQYF. Complete variable domain (other parts from reference TRBV2 and TRBJ2-5): EPEVTQTPSHQVTQMGQEVILRCVPISNHLYFYWYRQILGQKVEFLVSFYNNEISEKSEIFDDQFSVERPDGSNFTLKIRSTKLEDSAMYFCASGLAGEETQYFGPGTRLLVL.